This T cell receptor (beta chain) was identified in a study of CD8 T cells in ankylosing spondylitis. The V gene's germline CDR1 is SGHTA and CDR2 FQGNSA. There are 16 residues in the CDR3. The junction had 1 base not matched to a gene; V was cut back by 1 base and J by 1 base. This clonotype was counted a few times. Its antigen is as yet unknown. From the 5' RACE reads, TCRdb called clonotypes with MiXCR, one entry per CDR3 protein. The table shows 500,000 or so distinct CDR3 sequences, with about 5.7% occurring only once. Whole-study findings and limits: Roughly eight highly homologous variants formed a TCR beta motif that appeared characteristic of ankylosing spondylitis blood. Previously reported in reactive arthritis synovial fluid and blood were some of the motif variants.

The V gene is TRBV7-2, the J gene TRBJ2-1, with TRBD2 matching over 10 bases. Sequencing was carried out using blood, either unsorted or a sorted T cell fraction (not recorded which). The clonotype was recovered from a male donor with ankylosing spondylitis. For the CDR3, the DNA is TGTGCCAGCAGCTTAGGTAGCGGGGGGTCCTACAATGAGCAGTTCTTC. As protein: CASSLGSGGSYNEQFF. Looking up the rest from reference TRBV7-2 and TRBJ2-1 gives the full variable domain: GAGVSQSPSNKVTEKGKDVELRCDPISGHTALYWYRQSLGQGLEFLIYFQGNSAPDKSGLPSDRFSAERTGGSVSTLTIQRTQQEDSAVYLCASSLGSGGSYNEQFFGPGTRLTVL.